Below, one TCR beta chain is given with its context. Antigen specificity is unknown. The sample comes from a study of post-analysis software for immune sequencing data. Whole-study findings and limits: Included in a set of about 5 TRBV segments more frequent in patients than controls were TRBV5-6, TRBV5-1 and TRBV20-1.

The V gene's germline CDR1 is LGHNT and CDR2 FRNRAP. V lost 0 bases and J 7 bases, leaving 7 bases between the germline ends. This CDR3 has 13 amino acids. Unique molecular identifiers were built into the TCR beta cDNA libraries. TCRdb used MiXCR to reprocess the PCR reads, holding one entry per CDR3 protein. The top ten clones hold 4.6% of a sample with hundreds of thousands of distinct CDR3 sequences, approximately 53% of them seen once. The sample consisted of blood. This TCR was sampled from a girl between 5 and 17 years old with multiple sclerosis. The chain employs TRBV12-5 and TRBJ2-1, with D possibly being TRBD2 (5 bases). CDR3 in DNA: TGTGCTAGTGGTTTGGTTCGGGGTAATGAGCAGTTCTTC. Its protein product is CASGLVRGNEQFF.